The 10 T cell receptor beta chains in this list originate from one sample, sequenced in a study of beta chain features in type 1 diabetes (dated by TCRdb to the late 2010s). No antigen has been identified for these receptors. Library generation was performed with the immunoSEQ multiplex PCR assay. All of the isolated RNA was reverse transcribed with the High Capacity cDNA Reverse Transcription Kit, so expressed TCRB transcripts were sequenced. TCRdb obtained this table from immuneACCESS and retained in-frame rearrangements with V and J assigned. These tables miss some clones; where compared with another copy, unresolved V genes account for less than half of the shortfall, and the remainder is unexplained. This sample holds around 250,000 clones; 14% were observed only once. The biggest ten clones account for about 0.016% of the sample. The paper's findings and limits, for the study overall: Type 1 diabetes patients showed a moderate but significant shortening of TCRB CDR3 length in all four CD4+ subsets.

The sample comprised naive CD4+ T cells from blood. The intended sense of this specimen's cell subset or site label: true naive CD4+ T cells. The origin of the receptors is a man between 25 and 39 years old with type 1 diabetes.

This clone was seen a few times. The chain has TRBV18 and TRBJ2-7; D ambiguous. Trimming took 1 base from V and 5 from J, leaving 12 bases between them. Germline values: CDR1 KGHSH, CDR2 LQKENI. The length of the CDR3 is 14 residues. This chain's CDR3 is CASSPLVSRHEQYF. CDR3 in DNA: TGTGCCAGCTCACCACTGGTAAGCAGGCACGAGCAGTACTTC.

This clone has a handful of counts. This chain uses TRBV18 with TRBJ2-2; TRBD2 might be the D (5 bases). The CDR3 sequence is 15 residues long. The germline V gene has CDR1 KGHSH and CDR2 LQKENI. Deletions cut 0 bases from V and 6 bases from J, with 11 bases between. CDR3 amino acids: CASSPPDWGAGELFF. CDR3 bases: TGTGCCAGCTCACCACCTGACTGGGGAGCCGGGGAGCTGTTTTTT.

The chain uses TRBV7-2 and TRBJ2-7; D possibly corresponds to TRBD2 (5 bases). Germline CDR1 SGHTA, CDR2 FQGNSA. With 0 bases removed from V and 4 bases from J, the gap between germline ends came to 7 bases. The CDR3 extends over 13 amino acids. CDR3 DNA: TGTGCCAGCAGCTTAGCTACGGGGTACGAGCAGTACTTC. Amino acids: CASSLATGYEQYF.

This chain's CDR3 is CASSFPGQSSGANVLTF. The CDR3, as DNA: TGTGCCAGCAGCTTTCCGGGACAGAGCTCTGGGGCCAACGTCCTGACTTTC. The genes are TRBV5-4 and TRBJ2-6; 7 nucleotides line up with TRBD1. This CDR3 has 17 amino acids. Trimming took 2 bases from V and 0 from J; bases not matched to a gene: 5. CDR1 is SGHNT, CDR2 YYREEE, per germline (reference sequence).

This clone has only a few counts. This chain joins TRBV5-1 and TRBJ2-2; TRBD2 matches at 11 bases. This CDR3 comprises 16 residues. Germline-derived CDR1 and CDR2 are SGHRS and YFSETQ. V gave up 4 bases and J gave up 1 base; unmatched junction bases: 3. In DNA form, the CDR3 reads TGCGCCAGCAGCGGAGGACTAGCGGGGAACACCGGGGAGCTGTTTTTT. Its protein product is CASSGGLAGNTGELFF. Complete variable domain (other parts from reference TRBV5-1 and TRBJ2-2): KAGVTQTPRYLIKTRGQQVTLSCSPISGHRSVSWYQQTPGQGLQFLFEYFSETQRNKGNFPGRFSGRQFSNSRSEMNVSTLELGDSALYLCASSGGLAGNTGELFFGEGSRLTVL.

This chain links TRBV9 with TRBJ2-6; 7 bases match TRBD2. This CDR3 is 15 amino acids long. The germline V gene encodes CDR1 SGDLS and CDR2 YYNGEE. Trimming at V came to 7 bases and at J to 0 bases, leaving 4 bases not matched to a gene. The CDR3 is CASSREGSGANVLTF. In nucleotides, the CDR3 is TGTGCCAGCTCCAGGGAGGGCTCTGGGGCCAACGTCCTGACTTTC.

The chain links TRBV2 to TRBJ2-5; D ambiguous. Between the trimmed V and J ends, which lost 3 bases and 9 bases, there was a span of 14 bases. There are 13 residues in the CDR3. Germline CDR1 and CDR2: SNHLY and FYNNEI. CDR3: CASSEVTPSAQYF. The CDR3 bases are TGTGCCAGCAGTGAGGTCACCCCCTCGGCCCAGTACTTC.

V usage is TRBV30 and J usage is TRBJ1-1, with D possibly TRBD1 on 5 matching bases. Germline-derived CDR1 and CDR2 are GTSNPN and SVGIG (reference sequence). The CDR3 covers 14 residues. V was pared by 0 bases and J by 1 base, with 9 bases between. The CDR3 here is CAWSVSRANTEAFF. Here the CDR3 DNA reads TGTGCCTGGAGTGTCTCCAGGGCGAACACTGAAGCTTTCTTT.

This clone showed up just a few times. This chain joins TRBV6-6 and TRBJ2-2, with a tentative D call TRBD2 (6 bases). The CDR3 is 15 amino acids. V lost 5 bases and J lost 2, with 12 bases in between. CDR1 MNHNY and CDR2 SVGAGI come from the germline V gene (reference sequence). In DNA form, the CDR3 reads TGTGCCAGCAGTCATAGCGGAAGAAACACCGGGGAGCTGTTTTTT. Translation gives CASSHSGRNTGELFF.

The chain links TRBV2 to TRBJ1-3; a possible D gene is TRBD1 (5 bases). The V gene's germline CDR1 is SNHLY and CDR2 FYNNEI. V was shortened by 7 bases and J by 1 base, with 11 bases between the two germline ends. The CDR3 totals 14 residues. The CDR3 is CASTLTESGNTIYF. CDR3 DNA sequence: TGTGCCAGCACCTTGACAGAATCTGGAAACACCATATATTTT.